One sample yielded the 26 T cell receptor beta chains listed below, sequenced in a study of shared clonotypes between healthy human individuals (TCRdb year 2020). Receptors were amplified or captured by the immunoSEQ multiplex PCR assay. The table comes from immuneACCESS by way of TCRdb, which keeps in-frame sequences with V and J called. Part of the clones is missing from these tables; in studies checked, under half for an unresolved V gene and the rest for unknown reasons. The sample table shows about 2 million clones, and roughly 94% are seen once. The ten top clones hold roughly 0.13% of the sample. Input material: naive CD4+ T cells sorted from blood. In light of the paper, this sample's cell subset or site label describes: CD45RA+ positively selected. Receptors originate from a man younger than 35 in good health.

The chain links TRBV6-5 to TRBJ1-2; no clear D gene. This CDR3 spans 14 amino acids. The ends were cut back, 0 bases at V and 0 bases at J, with 5 bases in the middle. CDR1 MNHEY and CDR2 SVGAGI come from the germline V gene. This CDR3 reads CASSYSFSNYGYTF. The CDR3 bases are TGTGCCAGCAGTTACTCGTTCTCTAACTATGGCTACACCTTC.

With respect to this clone: Other nucleotide sequences from this sample produce the same CDR3. The rearrangement joins TRBV6-6 to TRBJ2-6; D is unresolved. The CDR3 runs 13 residues. With 7 bases removed from V and 1 base from J, the gap between germline ends came to 5 bases. Germline values: CDR1 MNHNY, CDR2 SVGAGI (reference sequence). The CDR3: CASTGSGANVLTF. DNA of the CDR3: TGTGCCAGCACCGGGTCTGGGGCCAACGTCCTGACTTTC.

The chain joins TRBV28 to TRBJ1-3; D is possibly TRBD1 (6 bases). Germline CDR1 and CDR2: MDHEN and SYDVKM. V lost 6 bases and J lost 3, with 15 bases in between. There are 15 residues in the CDR3. The DNA for the CDR3 is TGTGCCAGCAGCCTGTCCGGGACAATTGGAAACACCATATATTTT. Amino acid sequence: CASSLSGTIGNTIYF.

This chain links TRBV4-2 with TRBJ2-2, with TRBD2 matching 13 bases. Trimming at V came to 4 bases and at J to 5 bases, leaving 7 bases not matched to a gene. CDR1 is LGHNA and CDR2 is YNFKEQ in the germline V gene. The CDR3 runs to 17 residues. CDR3 nucleotides: TGTGCCAGCAGCCCCCGGACTAGCGGGAGCTTTACCGGGGAGCTGTTTTTT. Translation gives CASSPRTSGSFTGELFF.

As for this clone: This same CDR3 is encoded by further DNA sequences in the sample. CDR3 DNA: TGCGCCAGCAGCTTGGGAGGGGAAGAGACCCAGTACTTC. Protein product: CASSLGGEETQYF. The V gene is TRBV5-1, the J gene TRBJ2-5; D assignment may be TRBD1 or TRBD2 (5 bases each). CDR3 length: 13 amino acids. The V and J ends lost 0 bases and 3 bases respectively, with 6 bases between them. CDR1 SGHRS and CDR2 YFSETQ come from the germline V gene.

V gene TRBV5-8 combines with J gene TRBJ2-7; D gene uncertain. The length of the CDR3 is 15 residues. Germline CDR1 SGHTS, CDR2 YDEGEE. Trimming took 5 bases from V and 0 from J, leaving 15 bases between them. The CDR3 nucleotides are TGTGCCAGCAGTACCAGGAAGCCGAGCTCCTACGAGCAGTACTTC. Its protein is CASSTRKPSSYEQYF. The full variable domain, with the rest looked up from reference TRBV5-8 and TRBJ2-7, is EAGVTQSPTHLIKTRGQQATLRCSPISGHTSVYWYQQALGLGLQFLLWYDEGEERNRGNFPPRFSGRQFPNYSSELNVNALELEDSALYLCASSTRKPSSYEQYFGPGTRLTVT.

This CDR3 reads CASSLDRGTFYEQYF. The DNA for the CDR3 is TGTGCCAGCAGCTTGGACAGGGGGACCTTCTACGAGCAGTACTTC. The rearrangement uses TRBV7-2 and TRBJ2-7; 10 nucleotides agree with TRBD1. The V and J ends lost 3 bases and 3 bases, in that order; junction bases with no gene match: 5. In germline, CDR1 is SGHTA, CDR2 FQGNSA. This CDR3 has 15 residues.

Points on this clone: Other DNA sequences in the same sample also yield this CDR3. This chain connects TRBV19 to TRBJ1-4; TRBD1 agrees at 8 bases. The trim removed 3 bases at V and 5 bases at J, leaving 2 bases unmatched. This CDR3 region has 14 residues. Germline V gene sequence: CDR1 LNHDA, CDR2 SQIVND (reference sequence). CDR3 nucleotides: TGTGCCAGTAGTATCGGGACAGGAAATGAAAAACTGTTTTTT. Its translation is CASSIGTGNEKLFF.

The chain employs TRBV6-5 and TRBJ2-7; no firm D call. The germline V gene has CDR1 MNHEY and CDR2 SVGAGI. Deletions cut 6 bases from V and 0 bases from J, with 15 bases between. The CDR3 has 15 amino acids. CDR3 sequence (DNA): TGTGCCAGCAGATCTGGTTTGGTGAGCTCCTACGAGCAGTACTTC. Its protein product is CASRSGLVSSYEQYF.

The chain joins TRBV5-6 to TRBJ2-7, with TRBD2 identical over 11 bases. Germline CDR1 is SGHDT and CDR2 is YYEEEE. CDR3 size: 16 residues. V gave up 4 bases and J gave up 1 base; unmatched junction bases: 7. Written as DNA, the CDR3 is TGTGCCAGCAGCCCACTAGCGGGAGCAGTTTCCTACGAGCAGTACTTC. The encoded protein is CASSPLAGAVSYEQYF.

The chain uses TRBV5-4 and TRBJ1-6; no firm D call. Trimming took 0 bases from V and 6 from J, leaving 10 bases between them. This CDR3 region has 15 residues. The germline V gene encodes CDR1 SGHNT and CDR2 YYREEE (reference sequence). CDR3 residues: CASSLVAETNSPLHF. In nucleotides, the CDR3 is TGTGCCAGCAGCTTGGTAGCTGAGACTAATTCACCCCTCCACTTT. Full variable domain (remainder filled in from reference TRBV5-4 and TRBJ1-6): ETGVTQSPTHLIKTRGQQVTLRCSSQSGHNTVSWYQQALGQGPQFIFQYYREEENGRGNFPPRFSGLQFPNYSSELNVNALELDDSALYLCASSLVAETNSPLHFGNGTRLTVT.

The CDR3 loop is CASRQTSGGKAKNIQYF. The DNA for the CDR3 is TGTGCCAGCAGACAAACTAGCGGGGGCAAAGCCAAAAACATTCAGTACTTC. V gene TRBV7-2 combines with J gene TRBJ2-4, with 11 bases aligning to TRBD2. Germline V gives CDR1 SGHTA, CDR2 FQGNSA. The ends lost 6 bases at V and 0 bases at J; junction bases unmatched: 7. This CDR3 is 17 amino acids long. Based on the CDR3 plus reference TRBV7-2 and TRBJ2-4, the full variable domain is GAGVSQSPSNKVTEKGKDVELRCDPISGHTALYWYRQSLGQGLEFLIYFQGNSAPDKSGLPSDRFSAERTGGSVSTLTIQRTQQEDSAVYLCASRQTSGGKAKNIQYFGAGTRLSVL.

V is TRBV6-1 and J is TRBJ1-5; 8 bases agree with TRBD1. The CDR3 totals 15 residues. V lost 3 bases, J lost 9 bases, and 10 bases stayed unmatched. Germline loops: CDR1 MNHNS, CDR2 SASEGT. CDR3 region: CASSEGDRGSRPQHF. For the CDR3, the DNA is TGTGCCAGCAGTGAGGGAGACAGGGGATCTCGGCCCCAGCATTTT.

Turning to this clone: At the DNA level, this CDR3 is encoded by other sequences in the same sample as well. CDR3 bases: TGTGCCAGCAGCTTAAGAGGGGAGCAGTACTTC. Its translation: CASSLRGEQYF. The J gene is TRBJ2-7, the V gene TRBV11-2; D might be TRBD2 (5 bases). This CDR3 spans 11 amino acids. Germline V gene lookup returns CDR1 SGHAT and CDR2 FQNNGV. V gave up 2 bases and J gave up 7 bases, with 6 bases separating them.

This clone showed up just once. The chain joins TRBV6-5 to TRBJ2-7; perhaps TRBD2 as D (6 bases). Germline-derived CDR1 and CDR2 are MNHEY and SVGAGI. The CDR3 extends over 11 amino acids. Trimming pared 4 bases from V and 12 bases from J, leaving 13 bases between. CDR3 amino acids: CASSSGRGWYF. CDR3 nucleotide sequence: TGTGCCAGCAGTTCCGGGAGAGGGTGGTACTTC.

The rearrangement uses TRBV10-2 and TRBJ2-3, with 10 bases aligning to TRBD1. V lost 4 bases and J lost 1; bases outside the gene matches: 11. The CDR3 length is 18 residues. CDR1 is WSHSY and CDR2 is SAAADI in the germline V gene. In nucleotides, the CDR3 is TGCGCCAGCAGTGGGTCCCCCATGGACAGGGGGGGCACAGATACGCAGTATTTT. This translates into CASSGSPMDRGGTDTQYF.

The chain links TRBV10-3 to TRBJ2-5, with D possibly matching TRBD1 (6 bases). CDR3 length: 18 residues. Germline CDR1 ENHRY, CDR2 SYGVKD. With 10 bases removed from V and 7 bases from J, the gap between germline ends came to 34 bases. Here the CDR3 reads CATNRERSGQRARGTQYF. CDR3 coding DNA: TGTGCCACTAATCGGGAACGATCGGGACAACGAGCAAGAGGGACCCAGTACTTC.

The V gene is TRBV5-4, the J gene TRBJ2-7; 8 positions agree with TRBD1. This CDR3 spans 14 amino acids. Germline CDR1 SGHNT, CDR2 YYREEE (reference sequence). The V gene end was trimmed by 0 bases and the J gene end by 1 base; junction bases not matched to a gene: 0. In DNA form, the CDR3 reads TGTGCCAGCAGCTTGGGGGACAGGTCCTACGAGCAGTACTTC. It translates to CASSLGDRSYEQYF. Full variable domain (outside the CDR3, taken from reference TRBV5-4 and TRBJ2-7): ETGVTQSPTHLIKTRGQQVTLRCSSQSGHNTVSWYQQALGQGPQFIFQYYREEENGRGNFPPRFSGLQFPNYSSELNVNALELDDSALYLCASSLGDRSYEQYFGPGTRLTVT.

The chain carries TRBV2 and TRBJ2-4, with D maybe TRBD2 (5 bases). Per the germline V gene, CDR1 is SNHLY and CDR2 is FYNNEI. Deletions cut 2 bases from V and 8 bases from J, with 10 bases between. The CDR3 is 13 residues long. CDR3 region: CASSEIRTDIQYF. The DNA for the CDR3 is TGTGCCAGCAGTGAAATCAGGACTGACATTCAGTACTTC.

The chain carries TRBV6-5 and TRBJ2-2, with D uncertain. Germline V gives CDR1 MNHEY, CDR2 SVGAGI. V shed 7 bases and J shed 2 bases, with 11 bases lying between them. This CDR3 region has 14 residues. This chain's CDR3 is CASKFRTNTGELFF. CDR3 DNA sequence: TGTGCCAGCAAGTTCCGAACAAACACCGGGGAGCTGTTTTTT.

The count of this clone is one. Other DNA sequences from this sample encode an identical CDR3 as well. The chain uses TRBV9 and TRBJ1-2; D unclear. V lost 2 bases and J lost 4, with 3 bases in between. Germline loops: CDR1 SGDLS, CDR2 YYNGEE. The CDR3 is 11 residues long. The CDR3, as DNA: TGTGCCAGCAGCGTGGGCTATGGCTACACCTTC. Translating gives CASSVGYGYTF.

As concerns this clone: The same CDR3 also results from other DNA sequences found in this sample. The chain combines TRBV7-9 with TRBJ1-2; no clear D gene. V lost 1 base to trimming and J lost 0 bases, with 3 bases between them. Per the germline V gene, CDR1 is SEHNR and CDR2 is FQNEAQ (reference sequence). The CDR3 totals 13 residues. CDR3 in DNA: TGTGCCAGCAGCTTAGGCACTAACTATGGCTACACCTTC. Protein: CASSLGTNYGYTF.

The chain uses TRBV19 and TRBJ1-2; D is unclear. Trimming took off 6 bases at V and 6 bases at J, with 14 bases between the two ends. In germline, CDR1 is LNHDA, CDR2 SQIVND (reference sequence). This CDR3 region has 13 residues. The CDR3 DNA reads as TGTGCCAGTAGGGACGGCCCATCCAATGGCTACACCTTC. Residues: CASRDGPSNGYTF.

The V and J genes are TRBV5-1 and TRBJ2-3; weak D call: TRBD2 (5 bases). Trimming shortened V by 2 bases and J by 6 bases, and 10 bases separated the two germline ends. The CDR3 has 13 amino acids. CDR1 SGHRS and CDR2 YFSETQ come from the germline V gene. CDR3 nucleotide sequence: TGCGCCAGCAGCTTTGATGGACTGGATACGCAGTATTTT. Translation: CASSFDGLDTQYF.

The V and J genes are TRBV7-3 and TRBJ2-1; D call uncertain. V lost 5 bases to trimming and J lost 9 bases, with 14 bases between them. This CDR3 has 13 amino acids. The V gene's germline CDR1 is SGHTA and CDR2 FQGTGA. The CDR3 sequence: CASSLLMTAEQFF. In DNA form, the CDR3 reads TGTGCCAGCAGCCTACTCATGACGGCTGAGCAGTTCTTC.

This chain connects TRBV15 to TRBJ2-1; TRBD1 aligns across 8 bases. The germline CDR1 and CDR2 sequences are LNHNV and YYDKDF (reference sequence). The CDR3 sequence is 16 residues long. V lost 5 bases, J lost 8 bases, and 14 bases stayed unmatched. CDR3 protein: CATSSSRDRPRDEQFF. The CDR3 DNA reads as TGTGCCACCAGCTCCTCGAGGGACAGGCCTCGGGATGAGCAGTTCTTC.